This is a list of T cell receptor beta chains from one sample in a study of post-analysis software for immune sequencing data. TCRdb passed the PCR reads through MiXCR, listing each CDR3 protein once. The sample lists 500,000 to 600,000 distinct CDR3 sequences; 44% were seen once. The specimen was blood. The receptors were gathered from a girl aged 5-17 years with multiple sclerosis. Each CDR3 is given with its conserved first and last residue. Fields, in order: CDR3 protein, CDR3 DNA, V gene, J gene, clone size, D gene. A D gene is named only where the DNA matches it firmly. Clone size is stated in some rows and not others, as once, few, many or a class when expanded.

CDR3 protein: CASSGQGYEQFF
CDR3 DNA: TGCGCCAGCAGCGGACAGGGCTATGAGCAGTTCTTC
V gene: TRBV5-1
J gene: TRBJ2-1
clone size: .
D gene: TRBD1

CDR3 protein: CVSSFGLGTGNEQFF
CDR3 DNA: TGTGTCAGCAGCTTTGGACTGGGAACGGGCAATGAGCAGTTCTTC
V gene: TRBV7-6
J gene: TRBJ2-1
clone size: .
D gene: .

CDR3 protein: CASSLSTGATDTQYF
CDR3 DNA: TGTGCCAGCAGCTTATCCACGGGAGCCACAGATACGCAGTATTTT
V gene: TRBV7-2
J gene: TRBJ2-3
clone size: few
D gene: .

CDR3 protein: CASSKLRAGKVDEQYF
CDR3 DNA: TGTGCCAGCAGTAAACTCCGGGCAGGGAAGGTCGACGAGCAGTACTTC
V gene: TRBV2
J gene: TRBJ2-7
clone size: few
D gene: .

CDR3 protein: CASSHNRNYGYTF
CDR3 DNA: TGTGCCAGCAGCCATAACAGGAACTATGGCTACACCTTC
V gene: TRBV12-3/TRBV12-4
J gene: TRBJ1-2
clone size: few
D gene: .

CDR3 protein: CASSQGVGVPLTYEQYF
CDR3 DNA: TGTGCCAGCAGCCAAGGGGTCGGGGTACCCCTGACCTACGAGCAGTACTTC
V gene: TRBV4-2
J gene: TRBJ2-7
clone size: .
D gene: .

CDR3 protein: CASSPDRGNGYTF
CDR3 DNA: TGCGCCAGCAGTCCGGACAGGGGTAATGGCTACACCTTC
V gene: TRBV10-2
J gene: TRBJ1-2
clone size: .
D gene: TRBD1

CDR3 protein: CASSRQGRTEAFF
CDR3 DNA: TGTGCCAGCAGTCGACAGGGAAGAACTGAAGCTTTCTTT
V gene: TRBV7-8
J gene: TRBJ1-1
clone size: .
D gene: TRBD1

CDR3 protein: CASSADRGGEQYF
CDR3 DNA: TGTGCCAGCAGCGCCGACAGGGGAGGGGAGCAGTACTTC
V gene: TRBV7-2
J gene: TRBJ2-7
clone size: few
D gene: .

CDR3 protein: CSAKEGRTQYF
CDR3 DNA: TGCAGTGCTAAGGAGGGAAGGACCCAGTACTTC
V gene: TRBV20-1
J gene: TRBJ2-5
clone size: .
D gene: .

CDR3 protein: CASSLSGGLDGYTF
CDR3 DNA: TGTGCCAGCAGCTTAAGTGGAGGGTTGGATGGCTACACCTTC
V gene: TRBV11-3
J gene: TRBJ1-2
clone size: .
D gene: .

CDR3 protein: CASSQTLRLYYEQYF
CDR3 DNA: TGTGCCAGCAGCCAAACCCTACGCCTCTACTACGAGCAGTACTTC
V gene: TRBV7-8
J gene: TRBJ2-7
clone size: few
D gene: .

CDR3 protein: CASSPKGANTEAFF
CDR3 DNA: TGTGCCAGCTCACCAAAGGGGGCGAACACTGAAGCTTTCTTT
V gene: TRBV18
J gene: TRBJ1-1
clone size: .
D gene: TRBD1

CDR3 protein: CASSPTDTFSNEKLFF
CDR3 DNA: TGTGCCAGCAGCCCAACCGACACCTTCTCTAATGAAAAACTGTTTTTT
V gene: TRBV3-1
J gene: TRBJ1-4
clone size: .
D gene: .

CDR3 protein: CSARDGGLYGYTF
CDR3 DNA: TGCAGTGCTAGAGACGGGGGGCTCTATGGCTACACCTTC
V gene: TRBV20-1
J gene: TRBJ1-2
clone size: .
D gene: .

CDR3 protein: CASRPRTGAYEQYF
CDR3 DNA: TGTGCCTCCAGGCCGAGAACAGGGGCCTACGAGCAGTACTTC
V gene: TRBV5-5
J gene: TRBJ2-7
clone size: .
D gene: TRBD1

CDR3 protein: CASSSFQGNSYNEQFF
CDR3 DNA: TGTGCCAGCAGCTCCTTTCAGGGGAACTCCTACAATGAGCAGTTCTTC
V gene: TRBV7-9
J gene: TRBJ2-1
clone size: .
D gene: .

CDR3 protein: CASSPQLGGPYEQYF
CDR3 DNA: TGTGCCAGTAGTCCCCAGTTGGGGGGGCCCTACGAGCAGTACTTC
V gene: TRBV19
J gene: TRBJ2-7
clone size: few
D gene: .

CDR3 protein: CASSLFLDSTNAGELFF
CDR3 DNA: TGCGCCAGCAGCTTGTTTTTGGACAGCACGAACGCCGGGGAGCTGTTTTTT
V gene: TRBV5-1
J gene: TRBJ2-2
clone size: once
D gene: .

CDR3 protein: CASSPNGGPSGAHEQFF
CDR3 DNA: TGTGCCAGCAGCCCGAACGGAGGTCCTAGCGGAGCCCATGAGCAGTTCTTC
V gene: TRBV13
J gene: TRBJ2-1
clone size: .
D gene: TRBD2

CDR3 protein: CSARVPDYEQYF
CDR3 DNA: TGCAGTGCTAGAGTGCCTGACTACGAGCAGTACTTC
V gene: TRBV20-1
J gene: TRBJ2-7
clone size: few
D gene: .

CDR3 protein: CAISGDSNEKLFF
CDR3 DNA: TGTGCCATCAGTGGAGACAGTAATGAAAAACTGTTTTTT
V gene: TRBV10-3
J gene: TRBJ1-4
clone size: .
D gene: .

CDR3 protein: CASSARGLRFTDTQYF
CDR3 DNA: TGTGCCAGCAGCGCCCGGGGACTACGCTTCACAGATACGCAGTATTTT
V gene: TRBV7-9
J gene: TRBJ2-3
clone size: .
D gene: TRBD2

CDR3 protein: CSVEELVNYGYTF
CDR3 DNA: TGCAGCGTTGAGGAATTAGTCAACTATGGCTACACCTTC
V gene: TRBV29-1
J gene: TRBJ1-2
clone size: .
D gene: .

CDR3 protein: CAISETRSGDYEQYF
CDR3 DNA: TGTGCCATCAGTGAGACCCGCTCAGGGGATTACGAGCAGTACTTC
V gene: TRBV10-3
J gene: TRBJ2-7
clone size: .
D gene: .

CDR3 protein: CSVEAGQGAMGQFF
CDR3 DNA: TGCAGCGTTGAAGCAGGACAGGGGGCTATGGGGCAGTTCTTC
V gene: TRBV29-1
J gene: TRBJ2-1
clone size: .
D gene: TRBD1

CDR3 protein: CASSFTGEQYF
CDR3 DNA: TGCGCCAGCAGCTTTACAGGGGAGCAGTACTTC
V gene: TRBV5-1
J gene: TRBJ2-5
clone size: few
D gene: TRBD1

CDR3 protein: CAISESNRPNEQFF
CDR3 DNA: TGTGCCATCAGTGAGTCGAATAGACCCAATGAGCAGTTCTTC
V gene: TRBV10-3
J gene: TRBJ2-1
clone size: .
D gene: .

CDR3 protein: CAIRRDREVDTQYF
CDR3 DNA: TGTGCCATCCGCCGGGACAGGGAGGTAGATACGCAGTATTTT
V gene: TRBV10-3
J gene: TRBJ2-3
clone size: .
D gene: TRBD1

CDR3 protein: CASIPRGGYEQYF
CDR3 DNA: TGTGCCAGCATTCCACGGGGAGGCTACGAGCAGTACTTC
V gene: TRBV6-5
J gene: TRBJ2-7
clone size: .
D gene: .

CDR3 protein: CASSFKPRGAQDGYTF
CDR3 DNA: TGTGCCAGCAGTTTTAAGCCCAGGGGCGCTCAGGATGGCTACACCTTC
V gene: TRBV12-3/TRBV12-4
J gene: TRBJ1-2
clone size: few
D gene: .

CDR3 protein: CSASPLGRYSNQPQHF
CDR3 DNA: TGCAGTGCTAGCCCCCTAGGCAGGTATAGCAATCAGCCCCAGCATTTT
V gene: TRBV20-1
J gene: TRBJ1-5
clone size: .
D gene: .

CDR3 protein: CASSFGTASSYNEQFF
CDR3 DNA: TGTGCCAGCAGCTTTGGGACAGCCAGCTCCTACAATGAGCAGTTCTTC
V gene: TRBV7-6
J gene: TRBJ2-1
clone size: .
D gene: TRBD1

CDR3 protein: CAISESKPSGIHEQYF
CDR3 DNA: TGTGCCATCAGTGAGTCGAAGCCTAGCGGGATCCACGAGCAGTACTTC
V gene: TRBV10-3
J gene: TRBJ2-7
clone size: few
D gene: TRBD2

CDR3 protein: CATLQGTQYF
CDR3 DNA: TGTGCCACGCTCCAGGGGACCCAGTACTTC
V gene: TRBV25-1
J gene: TRBJ2-5
clone size: .
D gene: .

CDR3 protein: CASGLERLVPGLYEQYF
CDR3 DNA: TGTGCTAGTGGTTTGGAGCGCCTAGTTCCCGGTTTGTACGAGCAGTACTTC
V gene: TRBV12-5
J gene: TRBJ2-7
clone size: few
D gene: .

CDR3 protein: CASSSEGPRDTEAFF
CDR3 DNA: TGTGCCAGCAGCTCAGAGGGTCCAAGGGACACTGAAGCTTTCTTT
V gene: TRBV7-9
J gene: TRBJ1-1
clone size: .
D gene: .

CDR3 protein: CATSRDGVRGRHSTDTQYF
CDR3 DNA: TGTGCCACCAGCAGAGACGGGGTTCGGGGTAGACATAGCACAGATACGCAGTATTTT
V gene: TRBV15
J gene: TRBJ2-3
clone size: .
D gene: .

CDR3 protein: CASSQGGGEIYEQYF
CDR3 DNA: TGCGCCAGCAGCCAGGGAGGGGGAGAAATCTACGAGCAGTACTTC
V gene: TRBV4-1
J gene: TRBJ2-7
clone size: .
D gene: .

CDR3 protein: CASSFMTGALHEQYF
CDR3 DNA: TGTGCCAGCAGCTTTATGACAGGAGCTCTCCACGAGCAGTACTTC
V gene: TRBV5-6
J gene: TRBJ2-7
clone size: few
D gene: .

CDR3 protein: CSAISGLSYEQYF
CDR3 DNA: TGCAGTGCTATTAGCGGTCTCTCCTACGAGCAGTACTTC
V gene: TRBV20-1
J gene: TRBJ2-7
clone size: .
D gene: .

CDR3 protein: CASSETWTGGYGYTF
CDR3 DNA: TGTGCCAGCAGTGAGACGTGGACAGGGGGCTATGGCTACACCTTC
V gene: TRBV2
J gene: TRBJ1-2
clone size: .
D gene: TRBD1

CDR3 protein: CASSLGFGESYGYTF
CDR3 DNA: TGTGCCAGCAGTTTAGGGTTTGGGGAGAGCTATGGCTACACCTTC
V gene: TRBV12-3/TRBV12-4
J gene: TRBJ1-2
clone size: few
D gene: .

CDR3 protein: CASSQEGQGQYERYF
CDR3 DNA: TGTGCCAGCAGCCAAGAAGGTCAGGGGCAATACGAGCGGTACTTC
V gene: TRBV4-2
J gene: TRBJ2-7
clone size: .
D gene: .

CDR3 protein: CASSSADPGYTF
CDR3 DNA: TGTGCCAGCAGTTCGGCAGACCCTGGCTACACCTTC
V gene: TRBV12-3/TRBV12-4
J gene: TRBJ1-2
clone size: .
D gene: .

CDR3 protein: CSARDSRIYGYTF
CDR3 DNA: TGCAGTGCTAGAGATTCCAGGATCTATGGCTACACCTTC
V gene: TRBV20-1
J gene: TRBJ1-2
clone size: few
D gene: .

CDR3 protein: CASSRELAELTDTQYF
CDR3 DNA: TGTGCCAGCAGCCGAGAACTAGCGGAACTCACAGATACGCAGTATTTT
V gene: TRBV14
J gene: TRBJ2-3
clone size: few
D gene: TRBD2

CDR3 protein: CSASGGLEFSDTQYF
CDR3 DNA: TGCAGTGCTAGTGGTGGGCTAGAGTTCTCAGATACGCAGTATTTT
V gene: TRBV20-1
J gene: TRBJ2-3
clone size: few
D gene: .

CDR3 protein: CASSTRVRTEAFF
CDR3 DNA: TGTGCCAGCAGCACCAGGGTTAGGACTGAAGCTTTCTTT
V gene: TRBV6-6
J gene: TRBJ1-1
clone size: .
D gene: .

CDR3 protein: CASSYSPRQPGYTF
CDR3 DNA: TGTGCCAGCAGTTACTCGCCCCGACAACCTGGCTACACCTTC
V gene: TRBV6-5
J gene: TRBJ1-2
clone size: .
D gene: .

CDR3 protein: CATSREAEAFF
CDR3 DNA: TGTGCCACCAGCAGAGAGGCTGAAGCTTTCTTT
V gene: TRBV15
J gene: TRBJ1-1
clone size: .
D gene: .

CDR3 protein: CASSLTEDTYEQYF
CDR3 DNA: TGTGCCAGCAGTCTCACGGAGGATACCTACGAGCAGTACTTC
V gene: TRBV12-3/TRBV12-4
J gene: TRBJ2-7
clone size: few
D gene: .

CDR3 protein: CASPWGMSSYNSPLHF
CDR3 DNA: TGTGCCAGCCCTTGGGGTATGAGCTCCTATAATTCACCCCTCCACTTT
V gene: TRBV6-4
J gene: TRBJ1-6
clone size: few
D gene: .